These 27 T cell receptor beta chains share one sample of origin, sequenced in a study of blood T cell repertoires in COVID-19. The method was immunoSEQ multiplex PCR; TCRdb's version includes in-frame clones alone and lacks a portion of them. There are about 250,000 clones in the sample; approximately 82% occur only once, and 5% lies in the top ten. Specimen: PBMCs or T cells enriched from blood (not recorded which). The source is a man between 40 and 49 years old who had been exposed to COVID-19.

V gene TRBV11-2 combines with J gene TRBJ1-5; D not resolved. V was pared by 0 bases and J by 4 bases, with 10 bases between. CDR1 is SGHAT, CDR2 FQNNGV, per germline. The CDR3 is 15 residues long. The CDR3 DNA reads as TGTGCCAGCAGCTTAGAGGGCCAGGTTAATCAGCCCCAGCATTTT. Translated: CASSLEGQVNQPQHF.

The CDR3 loop reads CASSDGAEAGDNEQFF. CDR3 nucleotides: TGTGCCAGCAGTGACGGCGCGGAGGCGGGGGACAATGAGCAGTTCTTC. V gene TRBV5-4 combines with J gene TRBJ2-1; 7 bases fit TRBD2. V lost 5 bases, J lost 5 bases, and 13 bases stayed unmatched. CDR1 and CDR2 from the germline V gene are SGHNT and YYREEE (reference sequence). This CDR3 has 16 residues.

The V and J genes are TRBV24-1 and TRBJ2-1; 13 nucleotides agree with TRBD2. V trimming: 5 bases; J trimming: 4 bases; junction bases outside the gene matches: 7. Germline CDR1 is KGHDR and CDR2 is SFDVKD. This CDR3 region has 17 residues. CDR3: CATSGGLAGRFYNEQFF. The DNA for the CDR3 is TGTGCCACCAGTGGGGGACTAGCGGGACGTTTTTACAATGAGCAGTTCTTC.

This chain uses TRBV7-2 with TRBJ2-1, with D perhaps matching TRBD2 (5 bases). The ends were cut back, 5 bases at V and 1 base at J, with 12 bases in the middle. Germline V gene lookup returns CDR1 SGHTA and CDR2 FQGNSA. CDR3 length: 15 residues. CDR3 amino acids: CASSQTGWSYNEQFF. The DNA of the CDR3 is TGTGCCAGCAGCCAGACGGGGTGGTCCTACAATGAGCAGTTCTTC.

The chain links TRBV6-5 to TRBJ2-7, with D possibly being TRBD1 (6 bases). V lost 5 bases to trimming and J lost 5 bases, with 13 bases between them. Germline V gives CDR1 MNHEY, CDR2 SVGAGI. This CDR3 is built from 13 residues. In DNA form, the CDR3 reads TGTGCCAGCAGTCTGAAACAGGGAGACGAGCAGTACTTC. Translated: CASSLKQGDEQYF.

This chain uses TRBV5-1 with TRBJ2-7; 7 bases match TRBD2. The CDR3 sequence is 15 residues long. Germline V CDR1 and CDR2: SGHRS, YFSETQ. Trimming removed 2 bases from V and 3 bases from J; junction bases left unmatched: 8. In DNA form, the CDR3 reads TGCGCCAGCAGCTTAATTTCGGGAGGTGTCTACGAGCAGTACTTC. It encodes CASSLISGGVYEQYF.

DNA for the CDR3: TGTGCCAGCAGCTTGGCAGTTTCAGGGGACCAGCCCCAGCATTTT. The encoded protein is CASSLAVSGDQPQHF. This chain links TRBV5-8 with TRBJ1-5; D perhaps matches TRBD1 (6 bases). Germline CDR1 reads SGHTS; CDR2 reads YDEGEE. This CDR3 is 15 amino acids long. The V gene lost 0 bases and the J gene lost 7 bases, with 14 bases spanning the gap.

The chain uses TRBV11-1 and TRBJ2-1; possible D gene TRBD2, 5 bases. This CDR3 has 16 residues. In germline, CDR1 is SGHAT, CDR2 FQDESV (reference sequence). V lost 4 bases and J 7 bases, leaving 20 bases between the germline ends. The CDR3 region is CASSSILVGEVNEQFF. CDR3 coding DNA: TGTGCCAGCAGCTCCATCTTGGTGGGAGAGGTAAATGAGCAGTTCTTC.

Here the CDR3 DNA reads TGTGCCAGCATCCCCAGGGACAGAGTTCAGTCGGATTCACCCCTCCACTTT. This gives the protein CASIPRDRVQSDSPLHF. The chain links TRBV6-2 or TRBV6-3 to TRBJ1-6, with 7 bases identical to TRBD1. In germline, CDR1 is MNHEY, CDR2 SVGEGT. The length of the CDR3 is 17 residues. With V trimmed by 7 bases and J by 8 bases, 17 bases remained unmatched.

This clone was detected ten times or more. The chain recombines TRBV18 with TRBJ2-5, with D possibly TRBD2 on 5 matching bases. The length of the CDR3 is 16 residues. V lost 2 bases to trimming and J lost 2 bases, with 15 bases between them. Germline V gives CDR1 KGHSH, CDR2 LQKENI. CDR3 residues: CASSPMFRGSQETQYF. The CDR3 nucleotides are TGTGCCAGCTCACCAATGTTCCGGGGTTCGCAAGAGACCCAGTACTTC.

The V and J genes are TRBV7-9 and TRBJ2-1; TRBD2 matches at 8 bases. The V and J ends lost 5 bases and 8 bases, in that order; junction bases with no gene match: 8. Per the germline V gene, CDR1 is SEHNR and CDR2 is FQNEAQ (reference sequence). This CDR3 is 14 amino acids long. The CDR3 loop reads CASSHSGSGDEQFF. CDR3 coding DNA: TGTGCCAGCAGCCACAGCGGGAGTGGCGATGAGCAGTTCTTC. The full variable domain, completed using reference TRBV7-9 and TRBJ2-1, is DTGVSQNPRHKITKRGQNVTFRCDPISEHNRLYWYRQTLGQGPEFLTYFQNEAQLEKSRLLSDRFSAERPKGSFSTLEIQRTEQGDSAMYLCASSHSGSGDEQFFGPGTRLTVL.

The chain recombines TRBV18 with TRBJ2-7; D possibly corresponds to TRBD1 (6 bases). The CDR3 sequence is 13 residues long. The V end was cut by 2 bases, the J end by 2 bases, with 7 bases between. Germline V gene data show CDR1 as KGHSH and CDR2 as LQKENI. The CDR3 here is CASSPTGPYEQYF. The CDR3 DNA sequence: TGTGCCAGCTCACCAACAGGGCCCTACGAGCAGTACTTC.

The J gene is TRBJ2-1, the V gene TRBV27, with D possibly matching TRBD2 (5 bases). CDR1 is MNHEY, CDR2 SMNVEV, per germline (reference sequence). Trimming took off 2 bases at V and 4 bases at J, with 12 bases between the two ends. The CDR3 is 15 amino acids. The CDR3 loop reads CASSLTARGYNEQFF. In DNA form, the CDR3 reads TGTGCCAGCAGTTTAACAGCACGGGGTTACAATGAGCAGTTCTTC.

The rearrangement links TRBV11-2 to TRBJ2-7; D uncertain. V dropped 6 bases and J dropped 3 bases, with 15 bases sitting between them. The germline V gene has CDR1 SGHAT and CDR2 FQNNGV. The CDR3 sequence is 14 residues long. CDR3 coding DNA: TGTGCCAGCAGTGCCGGGTACCTTTTCTACGAGCAGTACTTC. Translating it yields CASSAGYLFYEQYF.

The chain recombines TRBV5-1 with TRBJ2-3; 8 nucleotides match TRBD2. The junction had 6 bases not matched to a gene; V was cut back by 3 bases and J by 0 bases. The CDR3 contains 16 residues. Germline V lookup: CDR1 SGHRS, CDR2 YFSETQ. The CDR3 DNA reads TGCGCCAGCAGCTATCCCACTAGCGGAAGCACAGATACGCAGTATTTT. Translating it yields CASSYPTSGSTDTQYF.

This sequence joins TRBV9 and TRBJ1-4, with D possibly TRBD1 on 6 matching bases. Germline V CDR1 and CDR2: SGDLS, YYNGEE. With 4 bases removed from V and 4 bases from J, the gap between germline ends came to 11 bases. This CDR3 spans 14 amino acids. The CDR3 region is CASSPGQHNEKLFF. In nucleotides, the CDR3 is TGTGCCAGCAGCCCAGGACAGCATAATGAAAAACTGTTTTTT. Full variable domain (remainder filled in from reference TRBV9 and TRBJ1-4): DSGVTQTPKHLITATGQRVTLRCSPRSGDLSVYWYQQSLDQGLQFLIQYYNGEERAKGNILERFSAQQFPDLHSELNLSSLELGDSALYFCASSPGQHNEKLFFGSGTQLSVL.

The J gene is TRBJ1-2, the V gene TRBV5-1; the match to TRBD1 covers 8 bases. Germline CDR1 reads SGHRS; CDR2 reads YFSETQ. This CDR3 comprises 13 residues. V gave up 7 bases and J gave up 1 base; unmatched junction bases: 3. The CDR3 DNA is TGCGCCAGCGGGACAGGAAATAACTATGGCTACACCTTC. Translated: CASGTGNNYGYTF.

The rearrangement uses TRBV18 and TRBJ1-1; D possibly corresponds to TRBD1 (5 bases). The germline CDR1 and CDR2 sequences are KGHSH and LQKENI. This CDR3 region has 13 residues. V was cut by 2 bases and J by 4 bases, with 8 bases left in between. The CDR3 DNA follows: TGTGCCAGCTCACCAGGGGGGATCACTGAAGCTTTCTTT. Encoded protein: CASSPGGITEAFF. The variable domain in full, completed from reference TRBV18 and TRBJ1-1, reads NAGVMQNPRHLVRRRGQEARLRCSPMKGHSHVYWYRQLPEEGLKFMVYLQKENIIDESGMPKERFSAEFPKEGPSILRIQQVVRGDSAAYFCASSPGGITEAFFGQGTRLTVV.

The gene calls are TRBV4-2 and TRBJ1-2; D perhaps matches TRBD1 (6 bases). Germline-derived CDR1 and CDR2 are LGHNA and YNFKEQ. The CDR3 runs 18 residues. Trimming shortened V by 0 bases and J by 7 bases, and 24 bases separated the two germline ends. The CDR3 loop reads CASSQDQGGAGRGSGYTF. Written as DNA, the CDR3 is TGTGCCAGCAGCCAAGATCAAGGGGGGGCAGGCCGCGGGTCTGGCTACACCTTC.

With regard to this clone: The same CDR3 arises from other DNA sequences in this sample as well. V gene TRBV18 combines with J gene TRBJ2-1, with TRBD1 as a possible D gene (6 bases). This CDR3 has 14 amino acids. The germline V gene has CDR1 KGHSH and CDR2 LQKENI. V lost 3 bases, J lost 0 bases, and 6 bases lay in between. CDR3 nucleotides: TGTGCCAGCTCACCGACAGGCTCCTACAATGAGCAGTTCTTC. It encodes CASSPTGSYNEQFF. The full variable domain, rest sourced from reference TRBV18 and TRBJ2-1, is NAGVMQNPRHLVRRRGQEARLRCSPMKGHSHVYWYRQLPEEGLKFMVYLQKENIIDESGMPKERFSAEFPKEGPSILRIQQVVRGDSAAYFCASSPTGSYNEQFFGPGTRLTVL.

This clone appeared a single time. This chain links TRBV18 with TRBJ2-6, with a possible D match to TRBD1 (5 bases). Germline V gene data show CDR1 as KGHSH and CDR2 as LQKENI. Trimming removed 2 bases from V and 2 bases from J, with 16 bases in between. CDR3 length equals 18 residues. CDR3 DNA: TGTGCCAGCTCACCAAGTCTCGTTAAAGGGGCTGGGGCCAACGTCCTGACTTTC. Protein product: CASSPSLVKGAGANVLTF.

The CDR3 spells CASSVEGTLAGGLEQFF. The CDR3 nucleotides are TGTGCCAGCAGCGTAGAGGGAACCCTAGCGGGAGGGTTGGAGCAGTTCTTC. The gene calls are TRBV9 and TRBJ2-1; 12 positions agree with TRBD2. Germline V gene sequence: CDR1 SGDLS, CDR2 YYNGEE. This CDR3 comprises 17 residues. V lost 0 bases and J lost 10; bases outside the gene matches: 11.

The chain carries TRBV9 and TRBJ1-1; a weak D match, TRBD1 (5 bases). V lost 0 bases, J lost 0 bases, and 9 bases lay in between. There are 15 residues in the CDR3. Germline CDR1 reads SGDLS; CDR2 reads YYNGEE. The CDR3 bases are TGTGCCAGCAGCGTAGGACAGCGAATGAACACTGAAGCTTTCTTT. This encodes CASSVGQRMNTEAFF. Using reference TRBV9 and TRBJ1-1 for the parts outside the CDR3, the full variable domain is DSGVTQTPKHLITATGQRVTLRCSPRSGDLSVYWYQQSLDQGLQFLIQYYNGEERAKGNILERFSAQQFPDLHSELNLSSLELGDSALYFCASSVGQRMNTEAFFGQGTRLTVV.

The chain joins TRBV4-1 to TRBJ2-2; TRBD1 matches at 11 bases. CDR3 size: 15 residues. Germline V gene sequence: CDR1 MGHRA, CDR2 YSYEKL. With 0 bases clipped from V and 7 bases from J, the junction kept 1 base outside the gene matches. In nucleotides, the CDR3 is TGCGCCAGCAGCCAAGATGGGACAGGGGGCGGGGAGCTGTTTTTT. As protein: CASSQDGTGGGELFF.

This chain links TRBV5-1 with TRBJ1-2, with TRBD1 identical over 9 bases. The CDR3 length is 16 residues. In germline, CDR1 is SGHRS, CDR2 YFSETQ. V was clipped by 4 bases and J by 4 bases; unmatched bases: 11. The CDR3 region is CASSAGQGRISYGYTF. The CDR3 DNA follows: TGCGCCAGCAGCGCGGGACAGGGTAGAATTAGCTATGGCTACACCTTC.

This clone was counted once. The chain recombines TRBV19 with TRBJ1-3; D remains ambiguous. Germline CDR1 reads LNHDA; CDR2 reads SQIVND (reference sequence). The CDR3 totals 13 residues. The germline V and J ends were trimmed by 3 bases and 4 bases, with 7 bases remaining between them. The CDR3 sequence is CASSIDSGNTIYF. CDR3 nucleotides: TGTGCCAGTAGTATTGACTCCGGAAACACCATATATTTT.

This chain uses TRBV3-1 (or the pseudogene TRBV3-2) with TRBJ2-7; D might be TRBD1 (6 bases). CDR1 LGHDT and CDR2 YNNKEL come from the germline V gene (reference sequence). V was pared by 6 bases and J by 0 bases, with 12 bases between. The CDR3 covers 14 residues. CDR3 coding DNA: TGTGCCAGCAGGCAGACAGGAGTCTCCTACGAGCAGTACTTC. Translation gives CASRQTGVSYEQYF.